Listed below are T cell receptor beta chains from one sample, sequenced in a study of blood T cell repertoires in COVID-19. Produced via immunoSEQ multiplex PCR; TCRdb's table is partial and in-frame only. The sample lists about 28,000 clones, 88% seen once, with approximately 5.9% in the top ten. Sequenced sample: peripheral blood. The receptors originated from a human donor in a cohort sampled during active COVID-19. Both conserved end residues are part of each CDR3.

cdr3_aa: CASSLGLDRLNTEAFF
v_call: TRBV5-5

cdr3_aa: CASSSTLGTSGGTRETQYF
v_call: TRBV11-2

cdr3_aa: CASSPGQGTNSPLHF
v_call: TRBV7-3

cdr3_aa: CASSYGRGMGPTEAFF
v_call: TRBV6-2/TRBV6-3

cdr3_aa: CASSGGTSGVQETQYF
v_call: TRBV9

cdr3_aa: CASSFYGYSNQPQHF
v_call: TRBV27

cdr3_aa: CASSFHANWGLLAGDIAKNIQYF
v_call: TRBV28

cdr3_aa: CASSSGRGVGGYTF
v_call: TRBV13

cdr3_aa: CASTPSSGGAYEQYF
v_call: TRBV19

cdr3_aa: CASSTRGGYGYTF
v_call: TRBV5-4

cdr3_aa: CAISESGRGVPYEQYF
v_call: TRBV10-3

cdr3_aa: CASSQGDRSHTTSYEQYF
v_call: TRBV4-3

cdr3_aa: CASSLSGLNTEAFF
v_call: TRBV7-8

cdr3_aa: CAGSFPGGGTEAFF
v_call: TRBV13

cdr3_aa: CASSQQPQGDQPQHF
v_call: TRBV4-1

cdr3_aa: CASSAAQTGPYGYTF
v_call: TRBV9

cdr3_aa: CASSLTGSTGELFF
v_call: TRBV11-2

cdr3_aa: CASTPTQQGYNEQFF
v_call: TRBV5-6

cdr3_aa: CASSGRGGPTPSTDTQYF
v_call: TRBV7-9

cdr3_aa: CASSPGQSNYGYTF
v_call: TRBV4-1

cdr3_aa: CASSNLEGEETQYF
v_call: TRBV28

cdr3_aa: CSAGHNTEAFF
v_call: TRBV29-1

cdr3_aa: CASSPYTGGPGNEQFF
v_call: TRBV14

cdr3_aa: CASSYHGNRGEQYF
v_call: TRBV6-2/TRBV6-3

cdr3_aa: CASSYRGRVYEQYF
v_call: TRBV6-5

cdr3_aa: CASSPGTGRTDTQYF
v_call: TRBV9

cdr3_aa: CARPFDNLDSPLHF
v_call: TRBV24-1

cdr3_aa: CASRDRGRNSPLHF
v_call: TRBV2

cdr3_aa: CASSDERGSSYNEQFF
v_call: TRBV6-4

cdr3_aa: CAISESSGEGPYNEQFF
v_call: TRBV10-3

cdr3_aa: CASSSGTSGGPGYEQYF
v_call: TRBV5-4

cdr3_aa: CASSLASRSREQFF
v_call: TRBV13